The 26 T cell receptor beta chains below come from one sample, sequenced in a study of T cell responses to AZD1222 COVID-19 vaccine (dated by TCRdb to the early 2020s). The sample's time point label, decoded: baseline before first vaccination. Preparation of the library involved the immunoSEQ multiplex PCR assay. In TCRdb, the immuneACCESS table is reduced to in-frame sequences with V and J assigned. These tables do not hold every clone; where another copy was compared, an unresolved V gene accounts for under half, and the others remain unexplained. This sample gives tens of thousands of clones in total; approximately 83% of them show up just once. The ten largest clones add up to roughly 6.3% of the sample. The source material was peripheral blood, sampled on day 0 of AZD1222 vaccination. Every receptor here comes from an adult in good health.

The gene calls are TRBV4-1 and TRBJ1-2; D remains ambiguous. The CDR3 length is 17 residues. Trimming removed 3 bases at V and 5 bases at J, with 22 bases between. Per the germline V gene, CDR1 is MGHRA and CDR2 is YSYEKL. The DNA of the CDR3 is TGCGCCAGCAGCCATCAATTTAGCAGACCGACAAAATATGGCTACACCTTC. Translation gives CASSHQFSRPTKYGYTF.

The chain combines TRBV6-2 or TRBV6-3 with TRBJ1-1; D remains ambiguous. Germline CDR1 and CDR2: MNHEY and SVGEGT. This CDR3 is 14 amino acids long. V was clipped by 3 bases and J by 1 base, with 9 bases between them. CDR3 loop: CASSYGQWNTEAFF. The CDR3 DNA follows: TGTGCCAGCAGTTATGGGCAGTGGAACACTGAAGCTTTCTTT.

This chain connects TRBV9 to TRBJ2-2; 11 nucleotides match TRBD2. Trimming at V came to 5 bases and at J to 5 bases, leaving 8 bases not matched to a gene. The CDR3 length is 16 residues. Looked up from germline, CDR1 is SGDLS and CDR2 is YYNGEE. The CDR3, as DNA: TGTGCCAGCAGGTCGACTAGCGGGATGTCTACCGGGGAGCTGTTTTTT. This encodes CASRSTSGMSTGELFF.

The chain combines TRBV12-3 or TRBV12-4 with TRBJ2-1, with 14 bases lining up with TRBD2. J gave up 12 bases and V 7 bases, and 5 bases lay outside the gene matches. The length of the CDR3 is 13 residues. The CDR3 region is CASMTSGRVGQFF. The CDR3 DNA sequence: TGTGCCAGCATGACTAGCGGGAGGGTAGGGCAGTTCTTC.

The chain has TRBV5-1 and TRBJ2-5; maybe TRBD1 (5 bases). This CDR3 has 15 amino acids. Trimming removed 4 bases from V and 2 bases from J, with 15 bases in between. The germline gives CDR1 SGHRS, CDR2 YFSETQ. The CDR3 DNA is TGCGCCAGCAGCCCCTTGACAGCTCAACAAGAGACCCAGTACTTC. The encoded protein is CASSPLTAQQETQYF.

This clone came up a few times. J is TRBJ2-1 and V is TRBV21-1; the table's D gene call, TRBD2, was not cross checked with the DNA. TRBV21-1 is given as a pseudogene. This CDR3 spans 12 amino acids. DNA for the CDR3: TGTGCCAGCAGCAAAGAATTTAGTGAGCAGTTCTTC. Residues: CASSKEFSEQFF.

This clone was counted a single time. The chain joins TRBV6-5 to TRBJ1-2; D unclear. Germline lookup yields CDR1 MNHEY and CDR2 SVGAGI. Trimming removed 7 bases at V and 2 bases at J, with 11 bases between. The CDR3 consists of 13 residues. The CDR3 sequence: CASTPSENYGYTF. CDR3 coding DNA: TGTGCCAGCACTCCTTCGGAGAACTATGGCTACACCTTC.

The CDR3 nucleotides read TGCGCCAGCAGCCAAAGTCCTGGGGCGAACCAAGAGACCCAGTACTTC. It translates to CASSQSPGANQETQYF. The rearrangement links TRBV4-1 to TRBJ2-5, with D possibly matching TRBD1 (5 bases). Trimming left V 2 bases short and J 0 bases short, with 13 bases between. Germline CDR1 reads MGHRA; CDR2 reads YSYEKL. The CDR3 loop spans 16 amino acids.

V and J are TRBV9 and TRBJ2-7; perhaps D is TRBD1 or TRBD2 (5 bases each). The CDR3 sequence is 13 residues long. The V gene lost 4 bases and the J gene lost 4 bases, with 12 bases spanning the gap. Germline V gives CDR1 SGDLS, CDR2 YYNGEE. The CDR3, as DNA: TGTGCCAGCAGCACCTGGGACGGTTACGAGCAGTACTTC. This gives the protein CASSTWDGYEQYF.

This clone came up once. This chain uses TRBV12-5 with TRBJ2-3, with unresolved D. Between the trimmed V and J ends, which lost 7 bases and 0 bases, there was a span of 14 bases. The germline V gene encodes CDR1 LGHNT and CDR2 FRNRAP. The CDR3 loop spans 15 amino acids. The CDR3 DNA reads TGTGCTAGTGCCCCTTCGATTGCTAGCACAGATACGCAGTATTTT. Translated: CASAPSIASTDTQYF.

The chain employs TRBV15 and TRBJ2-2, with D possibly matching TRBD2 (7 bases). The CDR3 runs 17 residues. Germline lookup yields CDR1 LNHNV and CDR2 YYDKDF (reference sequence). Trimming shortened V by 4 bases and J by 7 bases, and 22 bases separated the two germline ends. The CDR3 sequence: CATSTILGLGGGGELFF. CDR3 DNA sequence: TGTGCCACCAGCACCATCCTAGGACTAGGAGGGGGCGGGGAGCTGTTTTTT.

The gene calls are TRBV5-5 and TRBJ2-2; 7 bases match TRBD1. CDR3 length: 15 amino acids. The ends lost 3 bases at V and 0 bases at J; junction bases unmatched: 2. The V gene's germline CDR1 is SGHKS and CDR2 YYEKEE (reference sequence). CDR3 in amino acids: CASSSTGSNTGELFF. The CDR3 bases are TGTGCCAGCAGCTCGACAGGGTCGAACACCGGGGAGCTGTTTTTT. The variable domain in full, completed from reference TRBV5-5 and TRBJ2-2, reads DAGVTQSPTHLIKTRGQQVTLRCSPISGHKSVSWYQQVLGQGPQFIFQYYEKEERGRGNFPDRFSARQFPNYSSELNVNALLLGDSALYLCASSSTGSNTGELFFGEGSRLTVL.

This clone was picked up one time. V and J are TRBV15 and TRBJ2-3, with D perhaps TRBD2 (5 bases). Trimming took off 5 bases at V and 8 bases at J, with 11 bases between the two ends. From germline, CDR1 is LNHNV and CDR2 YYDKDF (reference sequence). The length of the CDR3 is 12 residues. The CDR3 DNA sequence: TGTGCCACCAGCTCCGCCGCGGGTACGCAGTATTTT. It is translated as CATSSAAGTQYF.

This chain joins TRBV25-1 and TRBJ2-3; 10 nucleotides line up with TRBD2. Unmatched junction bases numbered 4, after V lost 8 bases and J lost 2 bases. The CDR3 extends over 14 amino acids. Looked up from germline, CDR1 is MGHDK and CDR2 is SYGVNS. CDR3 amino acids: CASLAGGLTDTQYF. The CDR3 region has the DNA TGTGCCAGCTTAGCGGGAGGACTCACAGATACGCAGTATTTT. Full variable domain (outside the CDR3, taken from reference TRBV25-1 and TRBJ2-3): EADIYQTPRYLVIGTGKKITLECSQTMGHDKMYWYQQDPGMELHLIHYSYGVNSTEKGDLSSESTVSRIRTEHFPLTLESARPSHTSQYLCASLAGGLTDTQYFGPGTRLTVL.

This chain uses TRBV12-3 or TRBV12-4 with TRBJ1-2, with unresolved D. V was clipped by 3 bases and J by 7 bases, with 12 bases between them. This CDR3 has 13 amino acids. CDR3 residues: CASSLKSGSGYTF. The DNA for the CDR3 is TGTGCCAGCAGTTTGAAAAGCGGGAGTGGCTACACCTTC.

This chain links TRBV15 with TRBJ1-4; D remains ambiguous. This CDR3 is 13 amino acids long. The germline V gene has CDR1 LNHNV and CDR2 YYDKDF (reference sequence). The V and J ends lost 5 bases and 7 bases respectively, with 11 bases between them. As DNA, the CDR3 is TGTGCCACCAGCCCACGTCAGGTTGAAAAACTGTTTTTT. Translated, it gives CATSPRQVEKLFF.

This chain joins TRBV2 and TRBJ2-1; 7 bases align to TRBD2. This CDR3 is built from 11 residues. The germline gives CDR1 SNHLY, CDR2 FYNNEI. J gave up 9 bases and V 5 bases, and 1 base lay outside the gene matches. CDR3 nucleotides: TGTGCCAGCAGTTGGGAGGGTGAGCAGTTCTTC. Encoded protein: CASSWEGEQFF.

The chain is built from TRBV11-2 and TRBJ2-7; tentative D call: TRBD2 (6 bases). The CDR3 sequence is 13 residues long. Between the trimmed V and J ends, which lost 4 bases and 2 bases, there was a span of 9 bases. Germline V gene lookup returns CDR1 SGHAT and CDR2 FQNNGV. CDR3 nucleotide sequence: TGTGCCAGCAGCTGGGGGGTTACCTACGAGCAGTACTTC. Amino acid sequence: CASSWGVTYEQYF.

The chain couples TRBV5-1 to TRBJ1-6; D call uncertain. The V end lost 0 bases, the J end lost 7 bases, and 11 bases lay between the germline ends. The CDR3 consists of 15 residues. The germline V gene encodes CDR1 SGHRS and CDR2 YFSETQ. The CDR3 reads CASSLGQTANSPLHF. In DNA form, the CDR3 reads TGCGCCAGCAGCTTGGGACAAACGGCAAATTCACCCCTCCACTTT.

DNA for the CDR3: TGTGCCAGCAGTACAACGCCCCCGACTACAGATACGCAGTATTTT. Its translation is CASSTTPPTTDTQYF. V and J are TRBV6-6 and TRBJ2-3; no clear D. Trimming took off 5 bases at V and 3 bases at J, with 15 bases between the two ends. This CDR3 contains 15 residues. Germline CDR1 reads MNHNY; CDR2 reads SVGAGI (reference sequence).

The V call is TRBV25-1, the J call TRBJ1-5; D possibly corresponds to TRBD1 (5 bases). Trimming removed 3 bases at V and 5 bases at J, with 8 bases between. Germline V gene data show CDR1 as MGHDK and CDR2 as SYGVNS. The CDR3 length is 13 residues. The CDR3 protein is CASSETADQPQHF. CDR3 DNA: TGTGCCAGCAGTGAGACAGCCGATCAGCCCCAGCATTTT.

V and J are TRBV7-2 and TRBJ2-7; 11 positions agree with TRBD2. The CDR3 is 15 amino acids. Germline V CDR1 and CDR2: SGHTA, FQGNSA. J gave up 6 bases and V 1 base, and 5 bases lay outside the gene matches. The CDR3 reads CASSLDTSGSGEQYF. The CDR3 region has the DNA TGTGCCAGCAGCTTAGATACTAGCGGGAGTGGCGAGCAGTACTTC.

This clone came up a few times. The rearrangement uses TRBV7-2 and TRBJ2-7, with 9 bases aligning to TRBD2. The CDR3 is 13 amino acids. The germline V gene encodes CDR1 SGHTA and CDR2 FQGNSA. Trimming cost V 4 bases and J 12 bases; bases outside gene matches: 10. CDR3 sequence reads: CASSSSSGTFGYF. The CDR3 DNA reads TGTGCCAGCAGCTCCTCTAGCGGGACCTTTGGGTACTTC.

CDR3 nucleotide sequence: TGTGCCACCAGTGAGGCAGGGGATGGGTACGAGCAGTACTTC. This encodes CATSEAGDGYEQYF. The chain couples TRBV24-1 to TRBJ2-7; D perhaps matches TRBD1 (6 bases). V lost 4 bases to trimming and J lost 4 bases, with 13 bases between them. Germline CDR1 KGHDR, CDR2 SFDVKD. This CDR3 contains 14 residues.

This chain links TRBV11-2 with TRBJ2-7, with a tentative D call TRBD1 (6 bases). There are 13 residues in the CDR3. V lost 4 bases, J lost 8 bases, and 15 bases lay in between. Germline CDR1 is SGHAT and CDR2 is FQNNGV. The CDR3, as DNA: TGTGCCAGCAGCTATAGGACAGCCCCTAAGCAGTACTTC. This translates into CASSYRTAPKQYF.

The J gene is TRBJ1-1, the V gene TRBV3-1 (or the pseudogene TRBV3-2), with a tentative D call TRBD1 (5 bases). Germline-derived CDR1 and CDR2 are LGHDT and YNNKEL (reference sequence). CDR3 size: 13 residues. Trimming removed 0 bases from V and 8 bases from J, with 10 bases in between. As DNA, the CDR3 is TGTGCCAGCAGCCAAGAGGGGGTACGGGAAGCTTTCTTT. This codes for CASSQEGVREAFF.